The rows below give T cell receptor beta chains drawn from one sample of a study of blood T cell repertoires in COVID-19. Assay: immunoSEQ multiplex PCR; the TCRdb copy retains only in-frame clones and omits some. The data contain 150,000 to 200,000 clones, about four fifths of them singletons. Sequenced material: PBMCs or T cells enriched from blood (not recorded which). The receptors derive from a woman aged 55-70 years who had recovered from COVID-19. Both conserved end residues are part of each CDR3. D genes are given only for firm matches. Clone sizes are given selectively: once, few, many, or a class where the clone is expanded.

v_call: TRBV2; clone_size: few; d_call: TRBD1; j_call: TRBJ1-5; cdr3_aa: CASTNSGTGIQPQHF; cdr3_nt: TGTGCCAGCACTAATTCCGGGACAGGGATTCAGCCCCAGCATTTT
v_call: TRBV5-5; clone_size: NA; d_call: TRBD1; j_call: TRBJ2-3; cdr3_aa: CASSLGQGAADTQYF; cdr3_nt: TGTGCCAGCAGCTTAGGACAGGGGGCGGCAGATACGCAGTATTTT
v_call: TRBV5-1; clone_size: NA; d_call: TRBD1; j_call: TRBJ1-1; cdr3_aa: CASSTGQGEEAFF; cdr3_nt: TGCGCCAGCAGCACGGGACAGGGGGAGGAAGCTTTCTTT
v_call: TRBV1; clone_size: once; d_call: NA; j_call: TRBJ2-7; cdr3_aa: CTSSQESSGPNYEQYF; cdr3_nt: TGCACCAGCAGCCAAGAGAGTAGCGGGCCTAACTACGAGCAGTACTTC
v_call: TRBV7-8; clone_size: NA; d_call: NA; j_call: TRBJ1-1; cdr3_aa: CASSLYFGSEAFF; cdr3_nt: TGTGCCAGCAGCTTATACTTCGGTTCTGAAGCTTTCTTT
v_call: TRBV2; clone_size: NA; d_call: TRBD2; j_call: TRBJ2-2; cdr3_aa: CASSLLAGGDTGELFF; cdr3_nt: TGTGCCAGCAGTTTACTAGCGGGGGGGGACACCGGGGAGCTGTTTTTT
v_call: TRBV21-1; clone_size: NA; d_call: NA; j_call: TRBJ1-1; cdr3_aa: CASSKDRGRAEAFF; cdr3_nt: TGTGCCAGCAGCAAAGACAGGGGTCGGGCTGAAGCTTTCTTT
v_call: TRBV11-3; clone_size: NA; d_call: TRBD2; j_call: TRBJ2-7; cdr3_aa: CASSQTSGGSYEQYF; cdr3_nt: TGTGCCAGCAGCCAGACTAGCGGGGGCTCCTACGAGCAGTACTTC
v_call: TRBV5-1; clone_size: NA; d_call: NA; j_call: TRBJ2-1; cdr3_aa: CASSFRLGTYNEQFF; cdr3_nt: TGCGCCAGCAGCTTCAGGCTGGGCACCTACAATGAGCAGTTCTTC
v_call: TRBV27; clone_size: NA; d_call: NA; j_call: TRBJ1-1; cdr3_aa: CASSLGPDTEAFF; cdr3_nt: TGTGCCAGCAGTTTAGGGCCCGACACTGAAGCTTTCTTT
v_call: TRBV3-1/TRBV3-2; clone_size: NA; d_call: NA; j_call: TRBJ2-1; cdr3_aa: CASSQVLVNNEQFF; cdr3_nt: TGTGCCAGCAGCCAAGTACTAGTGAACAATGAGCAGTTCTTC
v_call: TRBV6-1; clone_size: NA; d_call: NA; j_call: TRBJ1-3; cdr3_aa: CASSENLSGNTIYF; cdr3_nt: TGTGCCAGCAGTGAAAACTTATCTGGAAACACCATATATTTT
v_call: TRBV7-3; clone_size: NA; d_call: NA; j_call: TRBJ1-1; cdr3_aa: CASSLDGRDEAFF; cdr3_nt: TGTGCCAGCAGCTTAGATGGCAGGGATGAAGCTTTCTTT
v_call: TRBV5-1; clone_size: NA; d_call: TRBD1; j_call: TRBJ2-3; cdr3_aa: CASSGTGGNTDTQYF; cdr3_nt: TGCGCCAGCAGCGGGACAGGGGGGAACACAGATACGCAGTATTTT
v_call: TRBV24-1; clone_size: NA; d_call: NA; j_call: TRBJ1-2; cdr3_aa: CATSDSTENYGYTF; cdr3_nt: TGTGCCACCAGTGATTCGACAGAGAACTATGGCTACACCTTC
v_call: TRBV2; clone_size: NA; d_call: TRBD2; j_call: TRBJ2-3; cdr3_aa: CASILLAGGPGTDTQYF; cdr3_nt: TGTGCCAGCATACTACTAGCGGGGGGCCCAGGCACAGATACGCAGTATTTT
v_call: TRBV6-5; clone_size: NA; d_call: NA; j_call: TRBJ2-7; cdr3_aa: CASTVGGFSYEQYF; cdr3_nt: TGTGCCAGTACAGTGGGAGGCTTCTCCTACGAGCAGTACTTC
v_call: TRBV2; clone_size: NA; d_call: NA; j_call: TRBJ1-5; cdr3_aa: CASRDQGPLGTQPQHF; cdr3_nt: TGTGCCAGCAGGGACCAGGGGCCCCTGGGGACACAGCCCCAGCATTTT
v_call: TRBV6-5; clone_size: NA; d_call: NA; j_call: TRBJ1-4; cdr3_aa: CASSWYHGDEKLFF; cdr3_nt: TGTGCCAGCAGTTGGTATCACGGGGATGAAAAACTGTTTTTT
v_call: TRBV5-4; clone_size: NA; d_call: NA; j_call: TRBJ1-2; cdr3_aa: CASSLGLGREGSGYTF; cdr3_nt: TGTGCCAGCAGCTTGGGCCTAGGGAGGGAAGGAAGTGGCTACACCTTC
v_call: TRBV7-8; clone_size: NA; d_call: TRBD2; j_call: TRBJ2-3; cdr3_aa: CASSARLAGGLGDTQYF; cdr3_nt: TGTGCCAGCAGCGCGCGACTAGCGGGGGGCCTCGGAGATACGCAGTATTTT
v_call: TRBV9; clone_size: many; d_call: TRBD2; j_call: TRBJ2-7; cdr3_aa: CASAPSSGGTSSYEQYF; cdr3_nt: TGTGCCAGCGCCCCCAGTAGCGGGGGGACCAGCTCCTACGAGCAGTACTTC
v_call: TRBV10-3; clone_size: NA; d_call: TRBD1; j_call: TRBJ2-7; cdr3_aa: CAIRGPGQGAYEQYF; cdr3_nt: TGTGCCATCAGGGGGCCGGGACAGGGGGCCTACGAGCAGTACTTC
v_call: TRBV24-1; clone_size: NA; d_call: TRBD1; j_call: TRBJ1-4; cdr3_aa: CATSGTGWEKLFF; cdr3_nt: TGTGCCACCAGTGGGACAGGGTGGGAAAAACTGTTTTTT
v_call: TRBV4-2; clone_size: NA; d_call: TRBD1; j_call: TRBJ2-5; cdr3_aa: CASSKKTGGMETQYF; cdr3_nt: TGTGCCAGCAGCAAAAAGACAGGGGGCATGGAGACCCAGTACTTC
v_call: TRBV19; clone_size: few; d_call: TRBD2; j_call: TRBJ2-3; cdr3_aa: CASQRGGTDTQYF; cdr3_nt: TGTGCCAGTCAACGGGGGGGGACAGATACGCAGTATTTT
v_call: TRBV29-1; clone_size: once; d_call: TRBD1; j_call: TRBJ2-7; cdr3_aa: CSARQGTAEQYF; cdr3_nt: TGCAGTGCGCGACAGGGAACAGCCGAGCAGTACTTC
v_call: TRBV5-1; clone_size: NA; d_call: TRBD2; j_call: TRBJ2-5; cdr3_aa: CASSLGLAGAGETQYF; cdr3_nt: TGCGCCAGCAGCCTAGGACTAGCGGGGGCGGGGGAGACCCAGTACTTC
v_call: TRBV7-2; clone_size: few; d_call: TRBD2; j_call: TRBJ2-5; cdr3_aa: CASAGGVQETQYF; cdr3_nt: TGTGCCAGCGCGGGGGGCGTTCAAGAGACCCAGTACTTC
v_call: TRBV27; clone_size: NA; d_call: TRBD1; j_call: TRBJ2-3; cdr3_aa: CASSLQTGVLDTQYF; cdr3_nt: TGTGCCAGCAGTTTACAGACAGGGGTTTTAGATACGCAGTATTTT
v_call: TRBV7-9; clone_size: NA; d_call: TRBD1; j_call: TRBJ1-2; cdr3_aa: CASSLQQGVNYGYTF; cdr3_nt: TGTGCCAGCAGCTTACAACAGGGGGTTAACTATGGCTACACCTTC
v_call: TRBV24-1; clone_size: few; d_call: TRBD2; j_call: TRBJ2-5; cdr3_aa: CATSDASAGGLQETQYF; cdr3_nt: TGTGCCACCAGTGATGCGAGCGCGGGGGGCTTACAAGAGACCCAGTACTTC
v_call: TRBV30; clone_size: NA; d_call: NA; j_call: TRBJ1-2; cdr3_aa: CACSVGGSHGYTF; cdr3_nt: TGTGCCTGTTCGGTGGGGGGTTCCCATGGCTACACCTTC
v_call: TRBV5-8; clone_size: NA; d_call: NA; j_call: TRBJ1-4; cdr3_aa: CASSRGGSEKLFF; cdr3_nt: TGTGCCAGCAGCAGGGGAGGGAGCGAAAAACTGTTTTTT
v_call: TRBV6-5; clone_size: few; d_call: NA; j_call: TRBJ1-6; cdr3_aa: CAGGESYNSPLHF; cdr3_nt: TGTGCCGGAGGGGAGTCCTATAATTCACCCCTCCACTTT
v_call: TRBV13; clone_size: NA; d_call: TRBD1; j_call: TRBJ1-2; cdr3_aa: CASRIQGTNYGYTF; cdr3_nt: TGTGCCAGCAGGATACAGGGGACTAACTATGGCTACACCTTC
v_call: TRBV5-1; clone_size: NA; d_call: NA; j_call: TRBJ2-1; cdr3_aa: CASRRGDEQFF; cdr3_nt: TGCGCCAGCAGAAGGGGTGATGAGCAGTTCTTC
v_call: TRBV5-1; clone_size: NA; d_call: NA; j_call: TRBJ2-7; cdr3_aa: CASSYISGAYEQYF; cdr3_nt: TGCGCCAGCAGCTACATATCCGGAGCCTACGAGCAGTACTTC
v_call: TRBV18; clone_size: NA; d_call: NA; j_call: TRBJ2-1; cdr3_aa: CASSPQGDYNEQFF; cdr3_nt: TGTGCCAGCTCACCACAAGGGGACTACAATGAGCAGTTCTTC
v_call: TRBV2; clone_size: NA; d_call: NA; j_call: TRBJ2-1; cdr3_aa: CASSDQALSSYNEQFF; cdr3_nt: TGTGCCAGCAGTGATCAGGCGTTGAGCTCCTACAATGAGCAGTTCTTC
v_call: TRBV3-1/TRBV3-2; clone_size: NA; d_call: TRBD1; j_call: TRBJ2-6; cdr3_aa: CASSPTTGVGANVLTF; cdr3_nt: TGTGCCAGCAGCCCGACTACAGGGGTGGGGGCCAACGTCCTGACTTTC
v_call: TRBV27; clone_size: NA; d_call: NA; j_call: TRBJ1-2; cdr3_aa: CASSLSRLKGYTF; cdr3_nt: TGTGCCAGCAGTTTATCGAGGCTGAAGGGCTACACCTTC
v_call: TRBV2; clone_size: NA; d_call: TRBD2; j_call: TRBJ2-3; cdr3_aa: CASSSSGGPDTQYF; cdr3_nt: TGTGCCAGCAGTAGTTCGGGGGGGCCAGATACGCAGTATTTT
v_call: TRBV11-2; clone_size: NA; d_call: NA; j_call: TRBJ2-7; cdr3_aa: CASSLRGMNEQYF; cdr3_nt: TGTGCCAGCAGCTTAAGGGGAATGAACGAGCAGTACTTC
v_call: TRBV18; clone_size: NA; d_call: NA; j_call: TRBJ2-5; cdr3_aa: CASSPRAGDPGQTRAQETQYF; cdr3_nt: TGTGCCAGCTCACCAAGGGCAGGGGACCCGGGCCAAACCAGGGCACAAGAGACCCAGTACTTC